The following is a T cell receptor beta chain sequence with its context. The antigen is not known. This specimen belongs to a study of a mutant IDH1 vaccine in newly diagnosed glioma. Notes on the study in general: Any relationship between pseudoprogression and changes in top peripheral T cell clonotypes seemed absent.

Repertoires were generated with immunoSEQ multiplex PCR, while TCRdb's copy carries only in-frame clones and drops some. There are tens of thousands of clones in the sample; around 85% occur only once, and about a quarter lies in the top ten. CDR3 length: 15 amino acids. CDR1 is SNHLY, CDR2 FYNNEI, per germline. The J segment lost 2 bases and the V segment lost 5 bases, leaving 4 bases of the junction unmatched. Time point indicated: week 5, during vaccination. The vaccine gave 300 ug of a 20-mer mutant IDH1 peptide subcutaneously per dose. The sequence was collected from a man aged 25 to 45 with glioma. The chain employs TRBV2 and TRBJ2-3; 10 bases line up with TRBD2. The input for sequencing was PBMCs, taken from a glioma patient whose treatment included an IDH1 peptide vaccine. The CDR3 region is CASSLAGALTDTQYF. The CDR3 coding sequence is TGTGCCAGCAGTCTAGCGGGGGCCCTCACAGATACGCAGTATTTT.